This T cell receptor beta chain appears in the sequencing data of a study of cytotoxic CD8 clonotypes in ibrutinib-treated CLL. Background on the study: The authors obtained response samples at a median of around eleven months of treatment, range 6 to 36.

This clone was counted only a few times. The assay was immunoSEQ multiplex PCR, and TCRdb's table has in-frame clones only and misses some. Seen here are 35,000 to 45,000 clones, roughly 45% observed once, and the top ten hold approximately 17%. Germline V lookup: CDR1 SEHNR, CDR2 FQNEAQ (reference sequence). The CDR3 contains 15 residues. Trimming removed 5 bases at V and 3 bases at J, with 13 bases between. V gene TRBV7-9 combines with J gene TRBJ1-4, with D possibly matching TRBD1 (5 bases). This clonotype was sampled from a human donor with chronic lymphocytic leukemia. The sequences come from PBMCs, collected before ibrutinib treatment. CDR3 protein: CASSPYWGANEKLFF. The CDR3 nucleotides read TGTGCCAGCAGCCCTTACTGGGGGGCTAATGAAAAACTGTTTTTT.